This T cell receptor beta chain was found in a study of response to subunit inactivated influenza vaccine. Study-level points and caveats: With each seasonal influenza vaccination, the authors suggested, few new T cells are recruited.

TCRdb re-analysed the RT-PCR reads in MiXCR, keeping a single row per CDR3 protein. The top ten clones hold roughly 10% of a sample with hundreds of thousands of distinct CDR3 sequences, approximately 14% of them seen once. On this clonotype itself: Its antigen is still unknown.

V lost 8 bases and J 0 bases, leaving 19 bases between the germline ends. This CDR3 has 16 residues. Per the germline V gene, CDR1 is LGHNA and CDR2 is YSLEER. The source material was PBMCs from blood, sampled 11 to 12 days after vaccination. The chain recombines TRBV4-3 with TRBJ1-2; D unclear. The clonotype originates from a middle-aged man who received an inactivated influenza vaccine. CDR3 DNA sequence: TGCGCCAGCTCCCAAATATGGTCCGCGGCTAACTATGGCTACACCTTC. It translates to CASSQIWSAANYGYTF.